The 5 T cell receptor beta chains below were found in one sample sequenced in a study of control samples from healthy donors and cancer patients (dated by TCRdb to about 2020). The method was the immunoSEQ multiplex PCR assay. In TCRdb, the immuneACCESS table is reduced to in-frame sequences with V and J assigned. These tables do not hold every clone; where another copy was compared, an unresolved V gene accounts for under half, and the others remain unexplained. This sample gives 100,000 to 150,000 clones in total; about nine tenths of them show up just once. 2% to 3% of the sample rests with the top ten. Specimen: blood. These receptors were taken from a middle-aged man in good health.

The V gene is TRBV3-1 (or the pseudogene TRBV3-2), the J gene TRBJ2-3, with 15 positions matching TRBD2. Trimming took 1 base from V and 5 from J; bases not matched to a gene: 7. This CDR3 comprises 18 residues. Germline V gene lookup returns CDR1 LGHDT and CDR2 YNNKEL (reference sequence). CDR3 DNA sequence: TGTGCCAGCAGCCAAGGAAGGACTAGCGGGGGGGCGGGAGATACGCAGTATTTT. Amino acids: CASSQGRTSGGAGDTQYF.

There are a few counts of this clone. The chain links TRBV5-6 to TRBJ1-4; 10 bases match TRBD1. J lost 7 bases, V lost 0 bases, and 9 bases had no gene match. Germline-derived CDR1 and CDR2 are SGHDT and YYEEEE. The CDR3 runs 17 residues. Here the CDR3 reads CASSLVRGQGRSEKLFF. In DNA form, the CDR3 reads TGTGCCAGCAGCTTGGTCAGGGGACAGGGGAGGAGTGAAAAACTGTTTTTT.

A word on this clone: The identical CDR3 is also encoded by other nucleotide sequences in the sample. The genes are TRBV18 and TRBJ1-1; unclear D gene. The CDR3 is made up of 13 amino acids. The V end lost 6 bases, the J end lost 1 base, and 9 bases lay between the germline ends. The germline V gene has CDR1 KGHSH and CDR2 LQKENI. CDR3 coding DNA: TGTGCCAGCTCTCCGACACGGAACACTGAAGCTTTCTTT. The encoded protein is CASSPTRNTEAFF.

The chain uses TRBV6-1 and TRBJ1-6; TRBD1 might be the D (5 bases). This CDR3 contains 14 residues. V was pared by 3 bases and J by 8 bases, with 11 bases between. Germline V gene lookup returns CDR1 MNHNS and CDR2 SASEGT. The CDR3 spells CASSEAGPDSPLHF. The CDR3 nucleotides read TGTGCCAGCAGTGAGGCAGGGCCGGATTCACCCCTCCACTTT.

The genes are TRBV3-1 (or the pseudogene TRBV3-2) and TRBJ1-1; D is uncertain. V was shortened by 0 bases and J by 6 bases, with 8 bases between the two germline ends. This CDR3 comprises 13 residues. CDR1 is LGHDT and CDR2 is YNNKEL in the germline V gene (reference sequence). The CDR3 loop is CASSQDPGSEAFF. CDR3 nucleotides: TGTGCCAGCAGCCAAGATCCCGGGTCTGAAGCTTTCTTT.